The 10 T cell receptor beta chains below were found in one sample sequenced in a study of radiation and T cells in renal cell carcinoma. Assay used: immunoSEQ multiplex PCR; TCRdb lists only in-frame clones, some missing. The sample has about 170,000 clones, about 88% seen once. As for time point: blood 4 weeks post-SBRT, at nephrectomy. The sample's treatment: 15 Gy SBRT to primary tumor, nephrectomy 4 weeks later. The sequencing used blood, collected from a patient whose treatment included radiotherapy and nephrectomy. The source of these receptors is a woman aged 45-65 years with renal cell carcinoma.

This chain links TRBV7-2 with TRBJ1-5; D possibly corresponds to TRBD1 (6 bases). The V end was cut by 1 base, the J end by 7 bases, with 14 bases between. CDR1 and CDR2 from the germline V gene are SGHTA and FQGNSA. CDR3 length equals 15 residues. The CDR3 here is CASSLEDRILQPQHF. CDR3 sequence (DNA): TGTGCCAGCAGCTTAGAGGACAGAATATTACAGCCCCAGCATTTT. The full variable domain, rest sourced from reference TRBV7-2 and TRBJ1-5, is GAGVSQSPSNKVTEKGKDVELRCDPISGHTALYWYRQSLGQGLEFLIYFQGNSAPDKSGLPSDRFSAERTGGSVSTLTIQRTQQEDSAVYLCASSLEDRILQPQHFGDGTRLSIL.

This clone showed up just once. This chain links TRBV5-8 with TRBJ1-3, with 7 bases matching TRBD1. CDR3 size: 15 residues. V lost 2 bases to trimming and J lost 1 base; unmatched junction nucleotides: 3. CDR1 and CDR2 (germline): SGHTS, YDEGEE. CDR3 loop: CASSFTQGSGNTIYF. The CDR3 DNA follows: TGTGCCAGCAGCTTCACACAGGGGTCTGGAAACACCATATATTTT.

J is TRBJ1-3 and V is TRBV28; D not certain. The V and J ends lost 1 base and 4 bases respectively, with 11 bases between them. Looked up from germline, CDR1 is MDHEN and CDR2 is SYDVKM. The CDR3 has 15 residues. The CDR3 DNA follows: TGTGCCAGCAGTTTATTGGGTGGTTCAGGAAACACCATATATTTT. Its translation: CASSLLGGSGNTIYF.

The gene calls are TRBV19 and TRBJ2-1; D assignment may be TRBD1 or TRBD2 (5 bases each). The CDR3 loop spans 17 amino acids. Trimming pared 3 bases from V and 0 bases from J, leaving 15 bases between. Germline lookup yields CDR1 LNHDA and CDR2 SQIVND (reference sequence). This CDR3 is CASSMARGDSSYNEQFF. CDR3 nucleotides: TGTGCCAGTAGTATGGCCCGGGGCGATAGCTCCTACAATGAGCAGTTCTTC.

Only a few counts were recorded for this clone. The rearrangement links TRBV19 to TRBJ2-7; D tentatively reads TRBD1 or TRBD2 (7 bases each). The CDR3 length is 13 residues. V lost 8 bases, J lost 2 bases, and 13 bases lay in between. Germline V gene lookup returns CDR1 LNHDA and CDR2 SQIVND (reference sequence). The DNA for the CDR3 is TGTGCCAGTGGGAGGGACAGCCCCTACGAGCAGTACTTC. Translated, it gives CASGRDSPYEQYF.

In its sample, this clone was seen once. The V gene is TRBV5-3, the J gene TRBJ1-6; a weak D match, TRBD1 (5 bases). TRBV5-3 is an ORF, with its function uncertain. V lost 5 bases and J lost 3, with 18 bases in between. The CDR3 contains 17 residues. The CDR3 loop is CARRRGCGTVYNSPLHF. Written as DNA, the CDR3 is TGTGCCAGAAGGAGGGGTTGTGGGACGGTCTATAATTCACCCCTCCACTTT.

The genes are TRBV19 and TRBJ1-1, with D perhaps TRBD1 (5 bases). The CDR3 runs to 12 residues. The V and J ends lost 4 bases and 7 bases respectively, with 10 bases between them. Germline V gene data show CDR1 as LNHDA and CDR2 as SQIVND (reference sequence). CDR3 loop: CASSTPTVEAFF. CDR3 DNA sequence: TGTGCCAGTAGTACCCCGACAGTTGAAGCTTTCTTT.

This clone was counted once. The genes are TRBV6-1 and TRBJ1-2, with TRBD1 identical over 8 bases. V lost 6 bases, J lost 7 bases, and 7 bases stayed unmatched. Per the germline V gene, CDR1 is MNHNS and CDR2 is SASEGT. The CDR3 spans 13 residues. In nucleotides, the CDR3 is TGTGCCAGCAGGACCGGGACAGGACTTGGCTACACCTTC. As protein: CASRTGTGLGYTF.

The CDR3 here is CASSRNEQFF. Here the CDR3 DNA reads TGTGCCAGCAGCCGCAATGAGCAGTTCTTC. The rearrangement joins TRBV6-6 to TRBJ2-1; no firm D call. This CDR3 has 10 residues. Germline CDR1 MNHNY, CDR2 SVGAGI (reference sequence). V was trimmed by 6 bases and J by 6 bases, leaving 3 bases between them.

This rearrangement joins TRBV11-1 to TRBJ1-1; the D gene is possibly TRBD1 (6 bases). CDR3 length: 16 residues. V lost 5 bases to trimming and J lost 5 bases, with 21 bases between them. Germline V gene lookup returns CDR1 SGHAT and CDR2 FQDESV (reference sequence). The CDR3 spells CASSDLGVPRGTEAFF. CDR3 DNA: TGTGCCAGCAGCGACCTGGGTGTCCCAAGGGGGACTGAAGCTTTCTTT.